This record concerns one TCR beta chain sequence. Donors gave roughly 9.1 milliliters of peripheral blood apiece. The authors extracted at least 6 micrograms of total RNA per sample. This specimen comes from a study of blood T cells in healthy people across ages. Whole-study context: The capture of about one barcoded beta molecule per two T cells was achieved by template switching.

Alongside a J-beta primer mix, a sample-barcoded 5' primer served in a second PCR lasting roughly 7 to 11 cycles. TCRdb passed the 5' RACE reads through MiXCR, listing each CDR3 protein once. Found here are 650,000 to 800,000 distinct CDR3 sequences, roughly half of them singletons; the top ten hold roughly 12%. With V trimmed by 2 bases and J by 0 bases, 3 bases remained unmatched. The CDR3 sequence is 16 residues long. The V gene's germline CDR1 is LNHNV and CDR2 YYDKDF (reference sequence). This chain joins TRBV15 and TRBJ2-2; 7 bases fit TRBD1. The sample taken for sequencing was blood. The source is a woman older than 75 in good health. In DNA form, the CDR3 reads TGTGCCACCAGCAGACTAGGACAGGCGAACACCGGGGAGCTGTTTTTT. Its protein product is CATSRLGQANTGELFF.